The present T cell receptor beta chain was sequenced within a study of identical twins. Points from the study as a whole: Compared with unrelated sharing, twin-shared out-of-frame alpha sequences had more low-probability sequences.

Between the trimmed V and J ends, which lost 6 bases and 4 bases, there was a span of 11 bases. The CDR3 sequence is 13 residues long. CDR1 MNHNS and CDR2 SASEGT come from the germline V gene. In the case of this clonotype: Its antigen remains unidentified.

One entry per CDR3 protein results from TCRdb running MiXCR on the 5' RACE reads. The data show approximately 1.8 million distinct CDR3 sequences, under 35% seen once. The gene calls are TRBV6-1 and TRBJ2-3, with D perhaps TRBD2 (5 bases). The clonotype was recovered from a newborn girl in good health. The sequenced material came from cord blood. The CDR3, as DNA: TGTGCCAGCAGAGGACCCGGGGCAGATACGCAGTATTTT. Translation: CASRGPGADTQYF.